What follows are 8 T cell receptor beta chains derived from one specimen sequenced in a study of blood T cells in healthy people across ages. It was with a sample-barcoded 5' primer and a J-beta primer mix that a second PCR of about 7 to 12 cycles was run. A single record per CDR3 protein comes from TCRdb applying MiXCR to the 5' RACE reads. Of approximately 1,100,000 distinct CDR3 sequences listed, more than 35% are singletons. The specimen was blood. Receptor source: a woman in her sixties in good health.

The table lists this clonotype with a few counts. V and J are TRBV9 and TRBJ1-1; D ambiguous. The CDR3 has 14 residues. Trimming left V 3 bases short and J 1 base short, with 10 bases between. Germline V gene sequence: CDR1 SGDLS, CDR2 YYNGEE. The CDR3: CASSGPPGNTEAFF. The CDR3 DNA sequence: TGTGCCAGCAGCGGGCCCCCGGGGAACACTGAAGCTTTCTTT. The complete variable domain, with remaining parts taken from reference TRBV9 and TRBJ1-1, reads DSGVTQTPKHLITATGQRVTLRCSPRSGDLSVYWYQQSLDQGLQFLIQYYNGEERAKGNILERFSAQQFPDLHSELNLSSLELGDSALYFCASSGPPGNTEAFFGQGTRLTVV.

In its sample, this clonotype was seen a few times. V gene TRBV5-5 combines with J gene TRBJ2-3; TRBD2 aligns across 11 bases. The CDR3 runs 15 residues. The V gene's germline CDR1 is SGHKS and CDR2 YYEKEE (reference sequence). Trimming took 4 bases from V and 3 from J; bases not matched to a gene: 4. The CDR3 nucleotides read TGTGCCAGCAGCGCGGCTAGCGGGGGGACAGATACGCAGTATTTT. This gives the protein CASSAASGGTDTQYF.

This clonotype was seen a handful of times. The chain links TRBV29-1 to TRBJ2-1, with D possibly being TRBD2 (5 bases). This CDR3 has 12 amino acids. Germline V gene sequence: CDR1 SQVTM, CDR2 ANQGSEA. Deletions cut 2 bases from V and 6 bases from J, with 8 bases between. For the CDR3, the DNA is TGCAGCGTTGAATTAGAGGGCAATGAGCAGTTCTTC. Amino acid sequence: CSVELEGNEQFF.

This chain connects TRBV3-1 to TRBJ2-7; D gene uncertain. Germline V gene data show CDR1 as LGHDT and CDR2 as YNNKEL (reference sequence). V was pared by 2 bases and J by 9 bases, with 11 bases between. This CDR3 spans 12 amino acids. CDR3 region: CASSQFTYGQYF. The CDR3 coding sequence is TGTGCCAGCAGCCAATTTACTTATGGGCAGTACTTC.

This sequence joins TRBV7-9 and TRBJ2-5; no firm D call. V lost 5 bases, J lost 11 bases, and 18 bases lay in between. Germline V gene lookup returns CDR1 SEHNR and CDR2 FQNEAQ (reference sequence). CDR3 length equals 13 residues. The CDR3, as DNA: TGTGCCAGCAGCCCACGGCCTTACAATGAGCAGTACTTC. Translated: CASSPRPYNEQYF.

This clonotype was detected a few times. The chain couples TRBV4-1 to TRBJ2-1; possible D gene TRBD1, 6 bases. Germline V lookup: CDR1 MGHRA, CDR2 YSYEKL. Trimming cost V 3 bases and J 1 base, with 13 bases left between them. CDR3 length: 16 amino acids. The CDR3 loop is CASSQVPGQSYNEQFF. The CDR3 DNA sequence: TGCGCCAGCAGCCAGGTTCCGGGACAATCCTACAATGAGCAGTTCTTC.

For the CDR3, the DNA is TGTGCCAGCAGTCCGGAGCCCCTCTACGAGCAGTACTTC. Protein: CASSPEPLYEQYF. V gene TRBV12-3 or TRBV12-4 combines with J gene TRBJ2-7; D is unresolved. This CDR3 has 13 residues. V lost 5 bases and J 3 bases, leaving 11 bases between the germline ends.

The rearrangement uses TRBV6-5 and TRBJ1-5; D gene ambiguous. The length of the CDR3 is 13 residues. Germline V gene data show CDR1 as MNHEY and CDR2 as SVGAGI. V lost 2 bases, J lost 9 bases, and 11 bases lay in between. The CDR3 protein is CASSYMSYSPQHF. CDR3 DNA sequence: TGTGCCAGCAGTTACATGTCCTATTCGCCCCAGCATTTT.